This passage covers 3 T cell receptor beta chains from one sample sequenced in a study of T-cell memory formation after mild COVID-19. A single record per CDR3 protein comes from TCRdb applying MiXCR to the 5' RACE reads. The sample has 100,000 to 150,000 distinct CDR3 sequences; around 15% are singletons. Source material: PBMCs or a T cell subset sorted from them (not recorded which). The receptors originated from a young man who had mild COVID-19 (a few samples of this study predate the infection). Cell type and time point are not known.

This clonotype was seen more than once but under ten times. The V gene is TRBV2, the J gene TRBJ1-5; tentative D call: TRBD1 (6 bases). The CDR3 totals 14 residues. The germline V gene encodes CDR1 SNHLY and CDR2 FYNNEI. Trimming shortened V by 8 bases and J by 3 bases, and 14 bases separated the two germline ends. DNA for the CDR3: TGTGCCAGCTCAGGTGGACAGTACAATCAGCCCCAGCATTTT. Translated: CASSGGQYNQPQHF.

This clonotype was counted only a few times. The chain recombines TRBV12-3 or TRBV12-4 with TRBJ1-1; 10 nucleotides agree with TRBD1. V lost 7 bases to trimming and J lost 7 bases; unmatched junction nucleotides: 12. The CDR3 is made up of 15 amino acids. CDR3: CASTRPEGTGVEAFF. The CDR3 bases are TGTGCCAGCACCCGTCCCGAGGGGACAGGGGTTGAAGCTTTCTTT.

The CDR3 nucleotides read TGCAGTGCGCAAGGACTAGCGCGCGAGCAGTACTTC. Translating it yields CSAQGLAREQYF. The chain joins TRBV20-1 to TRBJ2-7; 9 positions match TRBD2. V lost 6 bases, J lost 6 bases, and 6 bases stayed unmatched. There are 12 residues in the CDR3. CDR1 is DFQATT, CDR2 SNEGSKA, per germline (reference sequence).